The 15 T cell receptor beta chains given below trace back to one sample, sequenced in a study of blood T cell repertoires in COVID-19. TCRdb's copy holds only in-frame clones and misses some; the assay was immunoSEQ multiplex PCR. The data hold fewer than 200,000 clones, with approximately 92% observed a single time. The sequenced sample consisted of peripheral blood. Receptor source: a woman between 50 and 59 years old with acute or convalescent COVID-19.

The chain has TRBV6-6 and TRBJ1-2, with D possibly being TRBD1 (6 bases). There are 15 residues in the CDR3. Germline loops: CDR1 MNHNY, CDR2 SVGAGI (reference sequence). V lost 6 bases, J lost 0 bases, and 14 bases lay in between. The CDR3 region is CASSDPGASNYGYTF. Here the CDR3 DNA reads TGTGCCAGCAGCGATCCAGGGGCGTCTAACTATGGCTACACCTTC.

This chain uses TRBV15 with TRBJ2-3, with TRBD2 matching over 10 bases. CDR1 is LNHNV and CDR2 is YYDKDF in the germline V gene (reference sequence). The CDR3 has 17 residues. With 5 bases clipped from V and 5 bases from J, the junction kept 13 bases outside the gene matches. The CDR3 region has the DNA TGTGCCACCAGCCGTAAGATAGCGGGAGGTTTTGGAGATACGCAGTATTTT. Translating gives CATSRKIAGGFGDTQYF.

The rearrangement uses TRBV5-6 and TRBJ2-3; the D is unclear. The CDR3 is made up of 15 amino acids. Germline loops: CDR1 SGHDT, CDR2 YYEEEE. With 0 bases removed from V and 1 base from J, the gap between germline ends came to 9 bases. The CDR3, as DNA: TGTGCCAGCAGCTTGGGACTTCTCCGCACAGATACGCAGTATTTT. The encoded protein is CASSLGLLRTDTQYF.

This clone has just one count. The chain carries TRBV18 and TRBJ1-4; 7 bases map to TRBD1. The CDR3 extends over 16 amino acids. The V gene end was trimmed by 0 bases and the J gene end by 7 bases; junction bases not matched to a gene: 8. Germline V gene data show CDR1 as KGHSH and CDR2 as LQKENI. The CDR3 loop reads CASSPPQRQGLEKLFF. CDR3 nucleotides: TGTGCCAGCTCACCACCGCAGAGACAGGGTCTTGAAAAACTGTTTTTT.

This chain joins TRBV7-2 and TRBJ2-7; 9 bases agree with TRBD1. Germline-derived CDR1 and CDR2 are SGHTA and FQGNSA. Trimming cost V 0 bases and J 4 bases; bases outside gene matches: 4. This CDR3 contains 15 residues. The CDR3 loop reads CASSLAPGQGYEQYF. Written as DNA, the CDR3 is TGTGCCAGCAGCTTAGCCCCGGGACAGGGTTACGAGCAGTACTTC.

The chain has TRBV6-2 or TRBV6-3 and TRBJ2-2; no clear D gene. This CDR3 is built from 12 residues. The germline CDR1 and CDR2 sequences are MNHEY and SVGEGT. The V and J ends lost 6 bases and 7 bases respectively, with 9 bases between them. The CDR3 region is CASSPPLGELFF. Here the CDR3 DNA reads TGTGCCAGCAGCCCCCCTCTCGGGGAGCTGTTTTTT.

The V and J genes are TRBV6-5 and TRBJ2-7; D call uncertain. Germline V gene lookup returns CDR1 MNHEY and CDR2 SVGAGI. This CDR3 region has 11 residues. V lost 5 bases, J lost 4 bases, and 6 bases lay in between. The CDR3 region has the DNA TGTGCCAGCAGTAATAGATACGAGCAGTACTTC. Protein: CASSNRYEQYF.

The chain has TRBV5-1 and TRBJ1-1; D not certain. V was trimmed by 7 bases and J by 1 base, leaving 14 bases between them. There are 14 residues in the CDR3. CDR1 is SGHRS and CDR2 is YFSETQ in the germline V gene. CDR3 region: CASSEAISNTEAFF. As DNA, the CDR3 is TGCGCCAGCTCCGAAGCCATCTCGAACACTGAAGCTTTCTTT.

The chain employs TRBV15 and TRBJ2-2; the D gene is possibly TRBD1 (7 bases). The CDR3 has 15 residues. V was trimmed by 0 bases and J by 6 bases, leaving 11 bases between them. CDR1 and CDR2 (germline): LNHNV, YYDKDF (reference sequence). The CDR3 reads CATSRDRGVAGELFF. DNA for the CDR3: TGTGCCACCAGCAGAGACAGGGGGGTAGCCGGGGAGCTGTTTTTT.

The chain has TRBV3-1 (or the pseudogene TRBV3-2) and TRBJ2-7, with unresolved D. The V gene lost 2 bases and the J gene lost 3 bases, with 14 bases spanning the gap. The CDR3 has 15 amino acids. Looked up from germline, CDR1 is LGHDT and CDR2 is YNNKEL (reference sequence). CDR3 sequence: CASSQNASLFYEQYF. CDR3 bases: TGTGCCAGCAGCCAAAATGCTAGTTTATTCTACGAGCAGTACTTC.

The chain employs TRBV6-5 and TRBJ2-7, with 8 bases lining up with TRBD2. CDR3 length: 12 residues. J lost 4 bases, V lost 7 bases, and 3 bases had no gene match. Germline lookup yields CDR1 MNHEY and CDR2 SVGAGI. CDR3 sequence (DNA): TGTGCCAGCAAGCGGGGGCAATACGAGCAGTACTTC. This sequence encodes CASKRGQYEQYF.

The chain combines TRBV23-1 with TRBJ2-7, with 8 nucleotides matching TRBD1. TRBV23-1 is assigned to the ORF class and has an uncertain function. This CDR3 contains 14 residues. Trimming at V came to 8 bases and at J to 4 bases, leaving 10 bases not matched to a gene. CDR3 loop: CASGPGQGGYEQYF. CDR3 DNA sequence: TGCGCCAGCGGTCCAGGACAGGGAGGATACGAGCAGTACTTC.

This chain links TRBV18 with TRBJ2-1; possibly TRBD1 for D (6 bases). This CDR3 spans 12 amino acids. Germline values: CDR1 KGHSH, CDR2 LQKENI. V lost 3 bases and J lost 9, with 9 bases in between. The CDR3 sequence is CASSPQGTEQFF. The DNA for the CDR3 is TGTGCCAGCTCACCTCAGGGGACTGAGCAGTTCTTC.

The chain couples TRBV2 to TRBJ2-1, with 10 positions matching TRBD2. Germline trimming cut 7 bases from V and 7 bases from J; bases unmatched to any gene: 7. Looked up from germline, CDR1 is SNHLY and CDR2 is FYNNEI. The CDR3 totals 14 residues. CDR3 DNA sequence: TGTGCCAGCACCCTACTAGCGGGAAGTAATGAGCAGTTCTTC. As protein: CASTLLAGSNEQFF. The variable domain in full, with the rest retrieved from reference TRBV2 and TRBJ2-1, is EPEVTQTPSHQVTQMGQEVILRCVPISNHLYFYWYRQILGQKVEFLVSFYNNEISEKSEIFDDQFSVERPDGSNFTLKIRSTKLEDSAMYFCASTLLAGSNEQFFGPGTRLTVL.

The J gene is TRBJ1-1, the V gene TRBV28; a possible D gene is TRBD1 (5 bases). This CDR3 has 15 amino acids. V gave up 3 bases and J gave up 8 bases, with 19 bases separating them. Germline CDR1 MDHEN, CDR2 SYDVKM. Written as DNA, the CDR3 is TGTGCCAGCAGTTTTTACTTTCCGTTAGGGGCGGAAGCTTTCTTT. Translation: CASSFYFPLGAEAFF.